Only a few counts were recorded for the clone carrying this T cell receptor (beta chain). What it recognizes is unknown. Germline V lookup: CDR1 MNHNS, CDR2 SASEGT. The V end was cut by 7 bases, the J end by 1 base, with 14 bases between. The CDR3 length is 15 residues. This entry is derived from a study of identical twins. Study results and limitations: Models underestimated TCR alpha sharing (out-of-frame) in monozygotic twins. Reduced insertions were recorded for abundant cord blood beta clonotypes, with no such pattern in memory repertoires.

Each CDR3 protein is one row after TCRdb ran MiXCR on the 5' RACE reads. The sample lists 500,000 to 550,000 distinct CDR3 sequences, about 20% occurring once. These sequences were also reported in another study, on T cells expressing NK-cell markers.

The sequenced sample consisted of CD4+ T cells sorted from blood. This clonotype originated in a young woman in good health. This chain links TRBV6-1 with TRBJ2-1, with D uncertain. DNA for the CDR3: TGTGCCAGCACCGAAGGTGGGTGGTCCTACAATGAGCAGTTCTTC. It codes for CASTEGGWSYNEQFF.